Following are 24 T cell receptor beta chains from one sample sequenced in a study of CD8 T cells in Susac syndrome. A quantity of about 0.5 to 1 ug RNA underwent reverse transcription using random hexamers. TCRdb re-called the immunoSEQ multiplex PCR reads with MiXCR, one entry per CDR3 protein. The table lists approximately 110,000 distinct CDR3 sequences, about 96% of them singletons. The sample was CD4+ T cells from PBMCs. These receptors were obtained from a human donor in good health.

V gene TRBV27 combines with J gene TRBJ2-6; TRBD2 might be the D (5 bases). The germline CDR1 and CDR2 sequences are MNHEY and SMNVEV (reference sequence). The CDR3 is 17 amino acids. V was cut by 2 bases and J by 4 bases, with 15 bases left in between. For the CDR3, the DNA is TGTGCCAGCAGTTTAATGGGAGCCCCCCGGGGGGCCAACGTCCTGACTTTC. Its protein product is CASSLMGAPRGANVLTF. Combining the CDR3 with reference TRBV27 and TRBJ2-6 gives the whole variable domain EAQVTQNPRYLITVTGKKLTVTCSQNMNHEYMSWYRQDPGLGLRQIYYSMNVEVTDKGDVPEGYKVSRKEKRNFPLILESPSPNQTSLYFCASSLMGAPRGANVLTFGAGSRLTVL.

The chain employs TRBV12-3 or TRBV12-4 and TRBJ1-3; the D is unclear. The length of the CDR3 is 15 residues. V lost 6 bases and J lost 4, with 16 bases in between. The CDR3 region has the DNA TGTGCCAGCAGCCCTACAAAGGCGGCGGGAAACACCATATATTTT. Translating it yields CASSPTKAAGNTIYF.

CDR3 region: CASSLGPGTGAFSYEQYF. In DNA form, the CDR3 reads TGTGCCAGCAGCTTAGGCCCCGGGACAGGGGCTTTCTCCTACGAGCAGTACTTC. The rearrangement uses TRBV5-6 and TRBJ2-7; 10 bases are shared with TRBD1. The CDR3 has 18 residues. Germline assignment: CDR1 SGHDT and CDR2 YYEEEE. J gave up 0 bases and V 2 bases, and 11 bases lay outside the gene matches.

This clonotype was seen just once. V usage is TRBV5-4 and J usage is TRBJ2-5; 8 bases line up with TRBD2. The V gene's germline CDR1 is SGHNT and CDR2 YYREEE (reference sequence). This CDR3 comprises 14 residues. The junction had 6 bases not matched to a gene; V was cut back by 5 bases and J by 3 bases. The CDR3 DNA reads as TGTGCCAGCAGGCCCGGGACTAGAGAAGAGACCCAGTACTTC. Translated: CASRPGTREETQYF.

The V and J genes are TRBV5-1 and TRBJ1-3; D remains ambiguous. The CDR3 length is 14 residues. The V end lost 4 bases, the J end lost 2 bases, and 10 bases lay between the germline ends. Germline CDR1 reads SGHRS; CDR2 reads YFSETQ. DNA of the CDR3: TGCGCCAGCAGCGAGGCCGGGCCTGGAAACACCATATATTTT. This encodes CASSEAGPGNTIYF.

The chain is built from TRBV24-1 and TRBJ2-1; D may be TRBD1 (5 bases). In germline, CDR1 is KGHDR, CDR2 SFDVKD. The CDR3 runs to 12 residues. V was pared by 4 bases and J by 7 bases, with 7 bases between. CDR3 nucleotides: TGTGCCACCAGTGACAGGGATAATGAGCAGTTCTTC. It translates to CATSDRDNEQFF.

The V call is TRBV20-1, the J call TRBJ2-7; D is unresolved. The length of the CDR3 is 13 residues. Germline loops: CDR1 DFQATT, CDR2 SNEGSKA (reference sequence). The V gene lost 4 bases and the J gene lost 6 bases, with 16 bases spanning the gap. CDR3 nucleotides: TGCAGTGCTAATCACCCGGTAGAGTTCGAGCAGTACTTC. Translated, it gives CSANHPVEFEQYF.

CDR3 nucleotide sequence: TGTGCCAGCAGTCTCAGGCTGACCTACGAGCAGTACTTC. Amino acids: CASSLRLTYEQYF. V is TRBV28 and J is TRBJ2-7; no clear D. The CDR3 runs to 13 residues. Germline V gene sequence: CDR1 MDHEN, CDR2 SYDVKM. V lost 5 bases and J 2 bases, leaving 10 bases between the germline ends.

This clonotype occurred a few times. The chain is built from TRBV2 and TRBJ2-3; 9 nucleotides agree with TRBD2. Per germline, CDR1 SNHLY and CDR2 FYNNEI. The junction had 2 bases not matched to a gene; V was cut back by 4 bases and J by 0 bases. The CDR3 spans 15 residues. CDR3 in amino acids: CASSGTSGSTDTQYF. The CDR3, as DNA: TGTGCCAGCAGTGGAACTAGCGGGAGCACAGATACGCAGTATTTT.

The CDR3 bases are TGTGCCAGCAGCTTGGGACAGGGGGCCGGGGAGACCCAGTACTTC. Encoded protein: CASSLGQGAGETQYF. The rearrangement uses TRBV7-9 and TRBJ2-5; 12 positions match TRBD1. The CDR3 has 15 amino acids. Per the germline V gene, CDR1 is SEHNR and CDR2 is FQNEAQ (reference sequence). The J segment lost 5 bases and the V segment lost 3 bases, leaving 4 bases of the junction unmatched.

The chain combines TRBV18 with TRBJ2-3; possible D gene TRBD2, 6 bases. V gave up 3 bases and J gave up 0 bases, with 7 bases separating them. CDR1 and CDR2 from the germline V gene are KGHSH and LQKENI. The CDR3 has 14 residues. The CDR3 sequence is CASSPDYSTDTQYF. CDR3 coding DNA: TGTGCCAGCTCACCGGACTACAGCACAGATACGCAGTATTTT.

V is TRBV2 and J is TRBJ2-5, with 7 bases lining up with TRBD1. The CDR3 runs 13 residues. With V trimmed by 10 bases and J by 4 bases, 9 bases remained unmatched. Germline CDR1 and CDR2: SNHLY and FYNNEI. The CDR3: CANSRDSGETQYF. The DNA for the CDR3 is TGTGCCAACTCCCGGGACAGTGGAGAGACCCAGTACTTC.

This chain connects TRBV24-1 to TRBJ2-3; D gene unclear. V lost 4 bases, J lost 3 bases, and 16 bases lay in between. Per germline, CDR1 KGHDR and CDR2 SFDVKD. CDR3 length: 16 residues. The CDR3 coding sequence is TGTGCCACCAGTGACCCACTGGGCGCCCAAACAGATACGCAGTATTTT. Encoded protein: CATSDPLGAQTDTQYF.

This clonotype has a single count. The V and J genes are TRBV3-1 and TRBJ2-7; a possible D gene is TRBD1 (6 bases). The CDR3 loop spans 13 amino acids. The V gene lost 4 bases and the J gene lost 3 bases, with 10 bases spanning the gap. Germline lookup yields CDR1 LGHDT and CDR2 YNNKEL (reference sequence). The DNA for the CDR3 is TGTGCCAGCAGCCTAAGGGACAACTACGAGCAGTACTTC. Translated: CASSLRDNYEQYF.

This chain uses TRBV5-1 with TRBJ1-4; tentatively, D is TRBD1 (5 bases). Germline CDR1 SGHRS, CDR2 YFSETQ. Between the trimmed V and J ends, which lost 5 bases and 0 bases, there was a span of 14 bases. The CDR3 length is 16 residues. Here the CDR3 reads CASSLPQGTTNEKLFF. The CDR3 coding sequence is TGCGCCAGCAGTTTACCCCAGGGTACAACTAATGAAAAACTGTTTTTT.

This clonotype was recorded once. The V gene is TRBV10-3, the J gene TRBJ2-4, with 10 nucleotides matching TRBD2. This CDR3 is built from 14 residues. The junction had 7 bases not matched to a gene; V was cut back by 6 bases and J by 8 bases. The germline CDR1 and CDR2 sequences are ENHRY and SYGVKD. As DNA, the CDR3 is TGTGCCATCAGCCGAGCGGGGGGGCCGGACATTCAGTACTTC. It codes for CAISRAGGPDIQYF.

The V and J genes are TRBV7-2 and TRBJ2-7; the match to TRBD2 covers 8 bases. Looked up from germline, CDR1 is SGHTA and CDR2 is FQGNSA. The length of the CDR3 is 16 residues. The J segment lost 0 bases and the V segment lost 5 bases, leaving 9 bases of the junction unmatched. The CDR3 region has the DNA TGTGCCAGCAGCAACGGGGGGGGCCCGAGCTCCTACGAGCAGTACTTC. Translating gives CASSNGGGPSSYEQYF.

Only a few counts were recorded for this clonotype. The chain employs TRBV28 and TRBJ1-2, with 7 bases lining up with TRBD1. The V and J ends lost 2 bases and 3 bases, in that order; junction bases with no gene match: 0. CDR1 is MDHEN, CDR2 SYDVKM, per germline. The CDR3 runs 13 residues. This chain's CDR3 is CASSLGTDYGYTF. In nucleotides, the CDR3 is TGTGCCAGCAGTTTAGGGACAGACTATGGCTACACCTTC.

The chain has TRBV3-1 and TRBJ1-5; D gene uncertain. V gave up 2 bases and J gave up 2 bases, with 7 bases separating them. The CDR3 has 14 residues. Germline V gene sequence: CDR1 LGHDT, CDR2 YNNKEL (reference sequence). This CDR3 reads CASSQSQGNQPQHF. In nucleotides, the CDR3 is TGTGCCAGCAGCCAATCCCAGGGCAATCAGCCCCAGCATTTT.

The J gene is TRBJ2-1, the V gene TRBV20-1, with D hard to call. CDR3 length: 14 amino acids. Trimming took 6 bases from V and 1 from J, leaving 13 bases between them. Germline V lookup: CDR1 DFQATT, CDR2 SNEGSKA (reference sequence). CDR3 in amino acids: CSAKRQSSYNEQFF. In nucleotides, the CDR3 is TGCAGTGCCAAAAGACAATCATCCTACAATGAGCAGTTCTTC.

The chain recombines TRBV6-5 with TRBJ2-1; D remains ambiguous. CDR3 length equals 12 residues. Deletions cut 6 bases from V and 6 bases from J, with 9 bases between. Germline V gene lookup returns CDR1 MNHEY and CDR2 SVGAGI. The CDR3 DNA follows: TGTGCCAGCAGCCATCACCCCAATGAGCAGTTCTTC. Its translation: CASSHHPNEQFF.

V usage is TRBV2 and J usage is TRBJ2-3, with D possibly called TRBD1 or TRBD2 (5 bases each). The CDR3 spans 14 residues. Germline lookup yields CDR1 SNHLY and CDR2 FYNNEI. The germline V and J ends were trimmed by 7 bases and 6 bases, with 17 bases remaining between them. The CDR3, as DNA: TGTGCCAGCATCCAGGGAGAGCCTGTCGATACGCAGTATTTT. Protein sequence: CASIQGEPVDTQYF.

This clonotype has more than one count but fewer than ten. The V call is TRBV2, the J call TRBJ1-1; possibly TRBD1 for D (5 bases). The germline V gene encodes CDR1 SNHLY and CDR2 FYNNEI. CDR3 length: 13 residues. V was shortened by 8 bases and J by 1 base, with 11 bases between the two germline ends. The CDR3 is CASSGQRNTEAFF. DNA of the CDR3: TGTGCCAGCTCGGGGCAGCGGAACACTGAAGCTTTCTTT.

The genes are TRBV28 and TRBJ2-7; TRBD1 matches 10 bases. This CDR3 is 15 amino acids long. V was clipped by 5 bases and J by 3 bases; unmatched bases: 7. Germline V gene sequence: CDR1 MDHEN, CDR2 SYDVKM. The CDR3 loop reads CASSPPGTGDYEQYF. The DNA for the CDR3 is TGTGCCAGCAGTCCCCCCGGGACAGGGGACTACGAGCAGTACTTC.